The present entry profiles one TCR beta chain with its context. No cognate antigen has been identified for it. Base qualities were left out, and no much larger clone turns up one base away. The time point label for this specimen denotes: baseline before first vaccination. The vaccinee samples were drawn from two UK trials, COV001 and COV002, one of which was a single-blind randomized controlled phase 2/3 trial testing AZD1222 (ChAdOx1 nCoV-19) in healthy adults. Trial participant PBMC samples were collected at day 0 and day 28 after the second dose for TCRbeta chain sequencing. The record originates from a study of T cell responses to AZD1222 COVID-19 vaccine (dated by TCRdb to about 2021). With respect to the entire study: AZD1222 recipients with second doses at about 4 weeks or about 12 weeks were pooled, because spike-specific TCR depth and breadth did not differ between schedules. TCR sequencing covered over 230 trial participants: 200 to 220 given two doses of AZD1222 and approximately 26 given two doses of MenACWY control vaccine. Trial participants were enrolled by age into subgroups of 18-55, 56-69 and 70-plus years, and 148, 28 and 57 TCR-sequenced participants, respectively, were included in these subgroups. Broad study findings and their caveats: A significant rise in spike-specific TCR breadth and depth was observed after two AZD1222 doses relative to day 0 and relative to MenACWY recipients. In the small 56-69-year group, the increase in depth fell short of significance, most likely because of low power. CD4 TCRs associated with the vaccine covered the entire spike protein, and the dominant responses were in regions 160-218 and 743-854. Reportedly, almost half of the unique spike-specific TCRs recognized epitopes lying outside the regions that are mutated in the B.1.351 and B.1.1.7 variants. Participants were mostly white British and included more females than males, and it was suggested by the authors that clonal diversity may have been underestimated. Only six or seven AZD1222 recipients were SARS-CoV-2 seropositive at baseline, limiting conclusions about previously exposed vaccinees. No day 14 peak-response samples were available, so repertoires were characterized only after the peak T cell response.

The CDR3 regions of human TCRbeta chains were subjected to immunosequencing. As for the original processing: TCRs in the repertoires were matched against a reference library of SARS-CoV-2-specific TCRs that had been generated with the MIRA antigen-specificity platform. Breadth was defined as the fraction of unique TCRs that were SARS-CoV-2-associated, and depth was defined as the fraction of total T cells that were SARS-CoV-2-associated. Each spike-specific TCR was assigned to its reactive spike region and to a CD4 or CD8 class using the MIRA data. Log10-transformed breadth and depth values were compared by one-way ANOVA with Sidak's multiple comparisons tests. The clones in this table, taken by TCRdb from immuneACCESS, are in-frame only. Not every clone is retained; where verified, under half of the shortfall comes from an unresolved V gene, and the cause of the rest is unknown. V and J calls and clone size are given by that table; D and trimming were obtained from the DNA. A total of 120,000 or so clones appear in this sample, approximately 90% of them only once. The ten most abundant clones make up approximately 3.5% of the sample.

V is cut by 3 bases and J by 5 bases, and the space between the germline ends is 19 bases. The germline V gene yields LGHNA for CDR1 and YNFKEQ for CDR2. Including the terminal cysteine and phenylalanine, the CDR3 comprises 16 residues. The read is trimmed to its CDR3 DNA, 48 bases read in frame from base 1. The sample was peripheral blood, taken on day 0 of AZD1222 vaccination. The sequence links TRBV4-2 to TRBJ1-2; a tentative D call is TRBD1 (5 bases match). This TCR was sampled from an adult in good health. The sequenced DNA is TGTGCCAGCAGCCAGGAGTTGGCAGACAGTCGTTATGGCTACACCTTC. Translated, it gives CASSQELADSRYGYTF.